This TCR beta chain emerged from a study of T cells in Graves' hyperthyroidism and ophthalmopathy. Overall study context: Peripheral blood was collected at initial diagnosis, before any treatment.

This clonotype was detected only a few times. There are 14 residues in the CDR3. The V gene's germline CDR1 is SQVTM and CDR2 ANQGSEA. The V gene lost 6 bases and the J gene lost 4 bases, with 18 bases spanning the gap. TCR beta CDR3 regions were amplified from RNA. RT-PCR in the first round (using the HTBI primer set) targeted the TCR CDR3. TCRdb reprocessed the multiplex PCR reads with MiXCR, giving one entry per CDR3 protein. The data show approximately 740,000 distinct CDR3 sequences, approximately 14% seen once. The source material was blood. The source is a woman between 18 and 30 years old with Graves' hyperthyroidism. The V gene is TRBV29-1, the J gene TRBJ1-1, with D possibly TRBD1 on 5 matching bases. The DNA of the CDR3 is TGCAGCGTCACTGGTAGTCGCGGGGGCACTGAAGCTTTCTTT. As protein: CSVTGSRGGTEAFF.